A single sample is the source of the 7 T cell receptor beta chains below, sequenced in a study of OX40 agonist ivuxolimab in advanced cancers. The data were produced by immunoSEQ multiplex PCR, yet TCRdb's version contains in-frame clones alone and is incomplete. The table shows 80,000 to 100,000 clones, with more than 85% occurring only once. The source was CD4+ or CD8+ T cells sorted from blood, collected in a trial of the OX40 agonist ivuxolimab. These receptors were collected from an adult with an advanced solid tumor such as melanoma, head and neck, liver or kidney cancer.

The chain recombines TRBV19 with TRBJ1-3; D not resolved. The germline CDR1 and CDR2 sequences are LNHDA and SQIVND (reference sequence). The CDR3 has 15 residues. V was clipped by 6 bases and J by 0 bases, with 12 bases between them. CDR3 residues: CASSPSGDSGNTIYF. CDR3 sequence (DNA): TGTGCCAGTAGCCCTTCGGGAGACTCTGGAAACACCATATATTTT.

The chain employs TRBV7-3 and TRBJ2-3; 7 nucleotides agree with TRBD1. Per germline, CDR1 SGHTA and CDR2 FQGTGA. The CDR3 runs to 17 residues. V lost 5 bases, J lost 2 bases, and 13 bases stayed unmatched. CDR3 region: CASSNQPRGLHTDTQYF. The CDR3, as DNA: TGTGCCAGCAGCAACCAACCTAGGGGGCTGCACACAGATACGCAGTATTTT.

The chain couples TRBV4-3 to TRBJ2-7, with 7 bases lining up with TRBD2. The junction had 6 bases not matched to a gene; V was cut back by 4 bases and J by 0 bases. The CDR3 is 15 amino acids. Germline V CDR1 and CDR2: LGHNA, YSLEER. The CDR3 is CASSLQRGSSYEQYF. The CDR3 DNA follows: TGCGCCAGCAGCCTCCAGCGGGGTAGCTCCTACGAGCAGTACTTC.

The chain employs TRBV2 and TRBJ2-2, with 7 bases identical to TRBD1. The germline V gene encodes CDR1 SNHLY and CDR2 FYNNEI. The CDR3 loop spans 13 amino acids. The J segment lost 0 bases and the V segment lost 9 bases, leaving 1 base of the junction unmatched. The CDR3 DNA is TGTGCCAGTCAGGGGGCGAACACCGGGGAGCTGTTTTTT. Amino acid sequence: CASQGANTGELFF.

The rearrangement uses TRBV2 and TRBJ2-5; D is uncertain. The CDR3 has 12 amino acids. Trimming took 8 bases from V and 1 from J, leaving 8 bases between them. Germline loops: CDR1 SNHLY, CDR2 FYNNEI. In DNA, the CDR3 is TGTGCCAGCCAGTTTGGCCAAGAGACCCAGTACTTC. It is translated as CASQFGQETQYF.

This clone came up a few times. J is TRBJ1-4 and V is TRBV19; TRBD1 is a possible D gene (5 bases). Germline V CDR1 and CDR2: LNHDA, SQIVND (reference sequence). The CDR3 totals 15 residues. V was clipped by 5 bases and J by 4 bases, with 14 bases between them. CDR3 sequence: CASSPTGGHNEKLFF. The CDR3 coding sequence is TGTGCCAGTAGTCCTACAGGTGGGCATAATGAAAAACTGTTTTTT.

V and J are TRBV28 and TRBJ1-1; possible D gene TRBD1, 6 bases. Per germline, CDR1 MDHEN and CDR2 SYDVKM. Trimming removed 6 bases from V and 0 bases from J, with 11 bases in between. This CDR3 is built from 14 residues. The CDR3 DNA is TGTGCCAGCAGATCTTACAGGGTGAACACTGAAGCTTTCTTT. Its translation is CASRSYRVNTEAFF.